Listed below are T cell receptor beta chains from one sample, sequenced in a study of control samples from healthy donors and cancer patients. Clones were sequenced by immunoSEQ multiplex PCR, and TCRdb holds only the in-frame ones, with some missing. The sample yields nearly 40,000 clones, roughly nine tenths seen once. The source material was blood. The receptors here all came from a woman in her forties or fifties in good health. The CDR3 runs from the conserved cysteine through the conserved F or W. A D gene is named only where the DNA matches it firmly. Clone size is given for some rows only: seen once, a few or many times, or a class if the clone is expanded.

v_call	j_call	clone_size	d_call	cdr3_nt	cdr3_aa
TRBV15	TRBJ2-2	NA	TRBD2	TGTGCCACCAGCAGTAGCGGGGGGGCCGCGGCCGGGGAGCTGTTTTTT	CATSSSGGAAAGELFF
TRBV6-5	TRBJ2-1	NA	NA	TGTGCCAGCAGTTTAGGCAGCTCCTACAATGAGCAGTTCTTC	CASSLGSSYNEQFF
TRBV19	TRBJ1-1	NA	TRBD1	TGTGCCAGTACCCCCCACAGGGGAGGATCGACTGAAGCTTTCTTT	CASTPHRGGSTEAFF
TRBV15	TRBJ1-1	NA	NA	TGTGCCACCAGCAGAGATCGGGTAGGAACTGAAGCTTTCTTT	CATSRDRVGTEAFF
TRBV7-9	TRBJ2-5	NA	NA	TGTGCCAGCAGCCCCCACGGGAACCAAGAGACCCAGTACTTC	CASSPHGNQETQYF
TRBV5-4	TRBJ1-1	NA	NA	TGTGCCAGCAGCTTGCCAGGGAAGACTGAAGCTTTCTTT	CASSLPGKTEAFF
TRBV2	TRBJ2-7	NA	TRBD1	TGTGCCAGCAGCCTCACCCGACAGGGGTTCCACTACGAGCAGTACTTC	CASSLTRQGFHYEQYF
TRBV5-1	TRBJ1-1	NA	NA	TGCGCCAGCAGCCAGGCCATCGGACAGAAGAACACTGAAGCTTTCTTT	CASSQAIGQKNTEAFF
TRBV11-2	TRBJ2-7	NA	NA	TGTGCCAGCAGTACAGGGTCGGGGTCCTACGAGCAGTACTTC	CASSTGSGSYEQYF
TRBV7-2	TRBJ1-2	NA	NA	TGTGCCAGCAGCTTACGGACTATTCACTATGGCTACACCTTC	CASSLRTIHYGYTF
TRBV7-2	TRBJ1-1	NA	NA	TGTGCCAGCAGACAAAATCCACAGGGGAACACTGAAGCTTTCTTT	CASRQNPQGNTEAFF
TRBV9	TRBJ1-2	NA	NA	TGTGCCAGCAGTGTTTATGGGGGAAACTATGGCTACACCTTC	CASSVYGGNYGYTF
TRBV19	TRBJ2-3	NA	NA	TGTGCCAGTATGTTCGTAGGTCGCACAGATACGCAGTATTTT	CASMFVGRTDTQYF
TRBV3-1/TRBV3-2	TRBJ2-7	NA	NA	TGTGCCAGCAGCCGAACGGAAGGCTCCTACGAGCAGTACTTC	CASSRTEGSYEQYF
TRBV7-2	TRBJ2-4	NA	TRBD1	TGTGCCAGCAGCCCTCGGGGACAGGTGTCAAACATTCAGTACTTC	CASSPRGQVSNIQYF
TRBV5-1	TRBJ2-7	NA	TRBD2	TGCGCCAGCAGCCCGATCCCTAGCGGGTCATCAATCTACGAGCAGTACTTC	CASSPIPSGSSIYEQYF
TRBV6-6	TRBJ2-3	NA	NA	TGTGCCAGCAGTCAGGACAGACTTAGCACAGATACGCAGTATTTT	CASSQDRLSTDTQYF
TRBV9	TRBJ2-3	NA	TRBD2	TGTGCCAGCAGCATTAGCGGGGGGGCGGTCACAGATACGCAGTATTTT	CASSISGGAVTDTQYF
TRBV28	TRBJ1-6	NA	NA	TGTGCCAGCAGCGGCCCGGGGGGCACGAATTCACCCCTCCACTTT	CASSGPGGTNSPLHF
TRBV10-3	TRBJ2-7	NA	TRBD2	TGTGCCATCAGTGGGCCCTCTATACGGGGGGAGTCCTACGAGCAGTACTTC	CAISGPSIRGESYEQYF
TRBV5-8	TRBJ1-6	NA	TRBD1	TGTGCCAACGGACAGGGGATCAATTCACCCCTCCACTTT	CANGQGINSPLHF
TRBV6-2/TRBV6-3	TRBJ2-7	NA	NA	TGTGCCAGCAGTTACCCAAGCCGGGCTGCAGAAAGCTCCTACGAGCAGTACTTC	CASSYPSRAAESSYEQYF
TRBV15	TRBJ2-2	NA	TRBD1	TGTGCCACCAGCAAGGGACAGGGGAACACCGGGGAGCTGTTTTTT	CATSKGQGNTGELFF
TRBV18	TRBJ2-1	NA	TRBD2	TGTGCCAGCTCATCTAAAACGACTAGCGGAGTCTCCTACAATGAGCAGTTCTTC	CASSSKTTSGVSYNEQFF
TRBV29-1	TRBJ1-5	NA	TRBD1	TGCAGCGTTGGACAGGGAAATCAGCCCCAGCATTTT	CSVGQGNQPQHF
TRBV7-2	TRBJ2-7	NA	NA	TGTGCCAGCAGCTTAGACGGGGGGCTTAGATACGAGCAGTACTTC	CASSLDGGLRYEQYF
TRBV28	TRBJ1-4	NA	NA	TGTGCCAGCAGTACCGGGGGGTCGGATGAAAAACTGTTTTTT	CASSTGGSDEKLFF
TRBV28	TRBJ1-2	NA	NA	TGTGCCAGCAGCCTGGTCCCGGATGGCTACACCTTC	CASSLVPDGYTF
TRBV19	TRBJ2-2	NA	TRBD1	TGTGCCATTAAAAACGACAGGGAAGCCGGGGAGCTGTTTTTT	CAIKNDREAGELFF
TRBV11-1	TRBJ1-2	NA	NA	TGTGCCAGCAGCTCCAGGGATGAGGGGTATGGCTACACCTTC	CASSSRDEGYGYTF
TRBV6-6	TRBJ2-7	NA	TRBD1	TGTGCCAGCAGTAGATCCCCGGGACAGGGGTCAATTGGGGAGCAGTACTTC	CASSRSPGQGSIGEQYF
TRBV19	TRBJ1-5	once	TRBD1	TGTGCCAGTACCCAATGGGGACAGCCTAGCAATCAGCCCCAGCATTTT	CASTQWGQPSNQPQHF
TRBV5-1	TRBJ1-6	NA	NA	TGCGCCAGCAGCCAAGGGAGGGTCCCTTATAATTCACCCCTCCACTTT	CASSQGRVPYNSPLHF
TRBV7-3	TRBJ1-1	NA	TRBD1	TGTGCCAGCAGCCTTAGCGGACAGGGGGCCGCTGAAGCTTTCTTT	CASSLSGQGAAEAFF
TRBV19	TRBJ1-1	NA	TRBD1	TGTGCCAGTAGTATGGGGACAGGGGCCTCAACGATATTGTCGAACACTGAAGCTTTCTTT	CASSMGTGASTILSNTEAFF
TRBV2	TRBJ1-6	NA	NA	TGTGCCAGCAGCGGACTCGGGTGGAATTCACCCCTCCACTTT	CASSGLGWNSPLHF
TRBV7-9	TRBJ2-3	NA	NA	TGTGCCAGCAGGACTCAACAGGCAGATACGCAGTATTTT	CASRTQQADTQYF
TRBV10-3	TRBJ1-2	NA	TRBD1	TGTGCCATCAGGGGAGACAGGGGGATATATGGCTACACCTTC	CAIRGDRGIYGYTF
TRBV4-3	TRBJ1-2	NA	TRBD1	TGCGCCAGCAGCCAAGATGTGGCAGGGGGCATCTATGGCTACACCTTC	CASSQDVAGGIYGYTF
TRBV11-2	TRBJ2-1	once	NA	TGTGCCAGCCAACTCAATGAGCAGTTCTTC	CASQLNEQFF
TRBV10-3	TRBJ1-5	NA	NA	TGTGCCATCAGTGAGAACAGTGAGGGCAATCAGCCCCAGCATTTT	CAISENSEGNQPQHF
TRBV28	TRBJ2-1	NA	NA	TGTGCCAGCAGCTCTCCGGGGTTCTACAATGAGCAGTTCTTC	CASSSPGFYNEQFF
TRBV13	TRBJ2-7	NA	TRBD1	TGTGCCAGCAGCCGGACAGGCTACGAGCAGTACTTC	CASSRTGYEQYF
TRBV7-2	TRBJ2-3	few	NA	TGTGCCAGCAGCTTAGCTCGAGATACGCAGTATTTT	CASSLARDTQYF
TRBV4-3	TRBJ2-5	NA	TRBD1	TGCGCCAGCAGCCAAGATCCTCACAGGGGGACGGAGACCCAGTACTTC	CASSQDPHRGTETQYF
TRBV6-4	TRBJ2-6	NA	NA	TGTGCCAGCAGTGACTCGGGATCCTCTGGGGCCAACGTCCTGACTTTC	CASSDSGSSGANVLTF
TRBV4-3	TRBJ2-1	NA	TRBD2	TGCGCCAGCAGCCAAGACTGGCGGGGGGGGAATGAGCAGTTCTTC	CASSQDWRGGNEQFF
TRBV7-2	TRBJ2-7	NA	TRBD2	TGTGCCAGCAGCTCCCAGCGGGGGGTTTACGAGCAGTACTTC	CASSSQRGVYEQYF
TRBV5-6	TRBJ2-7	NA	NA	TGTGCCAGCACTTCCTGGGGTTCAGGGCGGTCAATCGAGCAGTACTTC	CASTSWGSGRSIEQYF
TRBV7-2	TRBJ2-3	NA	NA	TGTGCCAGCAGCTTGGCAGGGGTTAGAACAGATACGCAGTATTTT	CASSLAGVRTDTQYF
TRBV2	TRBJ2-7	NA	TRBD1	TGTGCCAGCAGGGTCCGGGACAGGACCTTTCCCCCCTCCGAGCAGTACTTC	CASRVRDRTFPPSEQYF
TRBV6-5	TRBJ1-4	NA	TRBD1	TGTGCCAGCACTGGGACAGGGGAGGGAAAAACTGTTTTT	CASTGTGEGKTVF
TRBV5-1	TRBJ1-2	NA	TRBD1	TGCGCCAGCAGCAGAGGACAGGGAATTATTGCTAACTATGGCTACACCTTC	CASSRGQGIIANYGYTF